The present T cell receptor (beta chain) was sequenced within a study of shared clonotypes between healthy human individuals (dated by TCRdb to the early 2020s). At the level of the whole study: The cohort included three men and a couple of women between 18 and 49 years of age. For each donor, CD4 naive and CD4 memory were each given three plates, CD8 naive was given two plates, and CD8 memory was given one plate. Each donor's leukapheresis produced roughly between about 0.8 and 10 billion PBMCs. Different laboratories and diverse techniques were used to prepare libraries and sequence TCR repertoires, to increase sequencing depth and limit assay-specific biases. Blood TCR repertoires of about five healthy adults were deeply sequenced to estimate repertoire size and the extent of clonotype sharing between individuals.

Donors were healthy HIV-negative adults with no recently reported acute infections or vaccinations. Every donor was a Caucasian adult living in Nashville, Tennessee, USA. Magnetic negative selection was used to enrich CD4+ T cells, after which naive cells were positively selected on CD45RA and the negative fraction became the memory subset. After blood collection by leukapheresis, PBMCs were isolated using Ficoll-Histopaque density gradient centrifugation and then cryopreserved in the vapor phase of liquid nitrogen. Analytical flow cytometry was used to check the purity and quantity of every magnetically sorted T cell population. From each sorted fraction, genomic DNA was isolated and quantified by UV absorbance on a Nanodrop 2000c. About this clone itself: The specificity of this receptor is unknown. Qualities for individual bases were not recorded, and no much larger clone is one base off.

Overall study results and their limits: The genetic and exposure-history diversity represented was limited by the small number of donors. Compared with non-shared clonotypes, the clonotypes found in all four sorted-subset donors had higher generation probabilities. Sharing across a few donors was observed for approximately 5% of naive CD4, 3.5% of naive CD8, 2% to 2.5% of memory CD4, and about 0.4% of memory CD8 clonotypes. Based on pairwise subsampling, the degree of clonotype sharing among donors was expected to be affected by sequencing depth. Sampling was restricted to blood, and TCR repertoires in tissues likely differ from the TCR repertoires found in blood. Estimated clonotype richness was generally larger for naive than for memory subsets. Incomplete sequencing was indicated by rarefaction of sorted-subset datasets, despite the large sequencing depth.

Using the deep immunoSEQ assay, multiplex PCR amplified TCR CDR3 regions from genomic DNA. Extracted genomic DNA from each cell subset was distributed evenly across all wells of several immunoSEQ 96-well plates, and each plate was treated as a replicate. Each replicate PCR for sorted subsets received approximately 200 ng genomic DNA, equal to about 30,000 T cell genomes. Purified libraries were quantified with a Qubit 3.0 fluorometer, sized on a Bioanalyzer 2100, and re-quantified with the KAPA Library Quantification kit. Every immunoSEQ 96-well plate was sequenced on a separate single-read 150-cycle Illumina NextSeq 550 flow cell. In the original analysis: Because only junctional sequences without quality scores were contained in the immunoSEQ output, filtering matching that applied to full-length reads could not be performed. To assign V/J genes and CDR3, sequences were annotated using PyIR, a Python wrapper for IgBLAST v1.9, with IMGT germline references. Reads were removed for weak V/J assignments (E-value above 1e-6), missing CDR3, stop codons, out-of-frame junctions, or ambiguous translated residues. V3J clonotypes were defined by identical inferred V gene, J gene, and CDR3 amino acid sequence. The percentage overlap between two repertoires was calculated by dividing the number of shared unique clonotypes by the size of the smaller repertoire. Repertoire richness was assessed with RTK rarefaction, the Chao1 estimator, and Recon v2.1 estimates of unobserved clonotypes. Generation probabilities for all TCRbeta clonotypes obtained by the gDNA method from a few donors were computed using OLGA. This immuneACCESS table, as held by TCRdb, lists in-frame sequences with V and J called but not all clones. Of the missing ones, under half trace to an unresolved V gene in checked studies; the others have no known cause. V, J and clone size reflect that table, while D and trimming were determined from the DNA. In this sample the table shows under 2,500,000 clones, about 94% of which occur a single time. The ten top clones hold roughly 0.13% of the sample.

Trimming removed 8 bases from V and 4 bases from J, leaving 14 bases between the germline ends. Reading the germline V gene gives CDR1 MNHEY and CDR2 SVGAGI. The CDR3, from cysteine to phenylalanine, totals 13 residues. The sequence is cut down to CDR3 DNA, 39 bases in frame from base 1. Sequencing was carried out using naive CD4+ T cells sorted from blood. What this sample's cell subset or site label stands for: CD45RA+ positively selected. This clonotype was sampled from a man aged 18 to 30 in good health. This sequence uses TRBV6-5 and TRBJ1-1; D gene: possibly TRBD1, on 6 matching bases. In nucleotide form, the sequence is TGTGCCAGCCGAAAGCAGGGGACCACTGAAGCTTTCTTT. Translation gives CASRKQGTTEAFF.